The entry below gives a single T cell receptor beta chain sequence along with its context. As yet, its antigen is unknown. CDR1 and CDR2 from the germline V gene are SGDLS and YYNGEE. The CDR3 runs to 16 residues. V was trimmed by 4 bases and J by 6 bases, leaving 20 bases between them. The data originate from a study of shared clonotypes between healthy human individuals. Study results and caveats: Generation of non-shared clonotypes was less probable than generation of clonotypes shared by all four donors. Incomplete sequencing of sorted subsets was indicated by rarefaction despite large depth.

The naive CD8 fraction comprised CD45RO-negative cells positively selected for CCR7 and excluded terminally differentiated effector memory CD45RA+ cells. Only in-frame clones appear in the TCRdb table, and some are missing; sequencing was by immunoSEQ multiplex PCR. The table includes some 1,900,000 clones, about 95% detected once. The clonotype comes from a man aged 18 to 35 in good health. The sequencing input was naive CD8+ T cells sorted from blood. The chain couples TRBV9 to TRBJ2-1, with D perhaps given as TRBD1 or TRBD2 (5 bases each). DNA for the CDR3: TGTGCCAGCAGCAGCCCCCGGGACCTCCCTGGCAATGAGCAGTTCTTC. It specifies CASSSPRDLPGNEQFF.